The 3 T cell receptor beta chains presented below share a single source sample, sequenced in a study of T cell changes during pregnancy in multiple sclerosis. Method: immunoSEQ multiplex PCR; TCRdb's copy keeps in-frame clones and lacks some. The sample shows approximately 96,000 clones, about 90% of them seen only once. The sequences come from peripheral blood, collected after pregnancy. The receptor source for this set is a female donor in good health, enrolled as a control in a pregnancy study.

The rearrangement uses TRBV18 and TRBJ2-1; 7 bases align to TRBD1. The CDR3 is 15 amino acids. Germline V lookup: CDR1 KGHSH, CDR2 LQKENI. J gave up 5 bases and V 5 bases, and 9 bases lay outside the gene matches. This chain's CDR3 is CASSISTGRNNEQFF. CDR3 DNA: TGTGCCAGCTCAATTTCGACAGGGCGCAACAATGAGCAGTTCTTC. Looking up the rest from reference TRBV18 and TRBJ2-1 gives the full variable domain: NAGVMQNPRHLVRRRGQEARLRCSPMKGHSHVYWYRQLPEEGLKFMVYLQKENIIDESGMPKERFSAEFPKEGPSILRIQQVVRGDSAAYFCASSISTGRNNEQFFGPGTRLTVL.

Ten or more counts support this clone. The V gene is TRBV19, the J gene TRBJ2-3; TRBD2 aligns across 10 bases. V lost 0 bases and J lost 10; bases outside the gene matches: 7. Germline assignment: CDR1 LNHDA and CDR2 SQIVND (reference sequence). The CDR3 extends over 15 amino acids. The CDR3 DNA reads TGTGCCAGTAGTATAGACTCTAGCGGGAGTGTGTCGCAGTATTTT. Protein sequence: CASSIDSSGSVSQYF.

The chain couples TRBV5-1 to TRBJ2-7, with 10 positions matching TRBD2. V lost 4 bases, J lost 3 bases, and 10 bases stayed unmatched. The CDR3 is 16 residues long. Germline V lookup: CDR1 SGHRS, CDR2 YFSETQ. The CDR3 region has the DNA TGCGCCAGCAGCCCGGGACTAGCGCCCTTAAACTACGAGCAGTACTTC. This codes for CASSPGLAPLNYEQYF.